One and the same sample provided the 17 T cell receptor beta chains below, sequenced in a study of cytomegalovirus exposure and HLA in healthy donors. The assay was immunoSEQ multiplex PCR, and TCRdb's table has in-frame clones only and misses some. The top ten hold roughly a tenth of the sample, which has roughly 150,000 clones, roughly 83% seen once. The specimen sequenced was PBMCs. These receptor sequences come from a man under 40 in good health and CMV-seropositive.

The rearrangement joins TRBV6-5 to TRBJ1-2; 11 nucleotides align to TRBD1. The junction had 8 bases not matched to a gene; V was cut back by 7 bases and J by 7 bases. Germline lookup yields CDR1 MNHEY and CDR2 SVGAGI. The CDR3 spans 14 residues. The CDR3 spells CASTYGQGAFGYTF. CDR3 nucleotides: TGTGCCAGCACCTACGGACAGGGGGCTTTTGGCTACACCTTC.

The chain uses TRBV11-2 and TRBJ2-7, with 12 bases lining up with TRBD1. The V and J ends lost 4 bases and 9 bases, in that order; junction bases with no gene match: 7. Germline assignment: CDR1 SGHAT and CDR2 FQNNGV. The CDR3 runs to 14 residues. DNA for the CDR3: TGTGCCAGCAGCTCCGGGACAGGGGGCGGACGGCAGTACTTC. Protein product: CASSSGTGGGRQYF.

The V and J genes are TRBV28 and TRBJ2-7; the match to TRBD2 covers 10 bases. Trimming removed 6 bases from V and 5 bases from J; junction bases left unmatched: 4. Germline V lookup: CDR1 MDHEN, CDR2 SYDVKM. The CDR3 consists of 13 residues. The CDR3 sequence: CASRAGGPHEQYF. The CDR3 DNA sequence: TGTGCCAGCAGAGCGGGGGGGCCCCACGAGCAGTACTTC.

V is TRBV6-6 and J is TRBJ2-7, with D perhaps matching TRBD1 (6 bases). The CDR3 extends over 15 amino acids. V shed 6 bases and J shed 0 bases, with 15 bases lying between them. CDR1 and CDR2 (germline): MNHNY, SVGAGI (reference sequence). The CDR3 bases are TGTGCCAGCAGCCCTCGGACAGATTCCTCCTACGAGCAGTACTTC. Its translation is CASSPRTDSSYEQYF.

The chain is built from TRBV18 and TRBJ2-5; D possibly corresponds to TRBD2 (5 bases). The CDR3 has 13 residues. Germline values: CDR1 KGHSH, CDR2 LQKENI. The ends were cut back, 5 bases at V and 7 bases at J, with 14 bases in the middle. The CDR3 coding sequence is TGTGCCAGCTCATCCGTACGAGAGGGGACCCAGTACTTC. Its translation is CASSSVREGTQYF.

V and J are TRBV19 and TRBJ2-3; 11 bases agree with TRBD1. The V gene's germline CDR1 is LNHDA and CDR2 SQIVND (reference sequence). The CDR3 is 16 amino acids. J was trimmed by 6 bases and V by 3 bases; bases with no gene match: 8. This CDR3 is CASSIGTGGNSDTQYF. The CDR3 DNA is TGTGCCAGTAGTATCGGGACAGGGGGTAATTCGGATACGCAGTATTTT.

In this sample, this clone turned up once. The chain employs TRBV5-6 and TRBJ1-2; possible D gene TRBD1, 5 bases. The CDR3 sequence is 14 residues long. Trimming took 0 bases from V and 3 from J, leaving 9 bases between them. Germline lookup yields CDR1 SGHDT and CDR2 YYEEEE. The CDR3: CASSLGQGYYGYTF. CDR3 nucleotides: TGTGCCAGCAGCTTGGGGCAGGGCTACTATGGCTACACCTTC.

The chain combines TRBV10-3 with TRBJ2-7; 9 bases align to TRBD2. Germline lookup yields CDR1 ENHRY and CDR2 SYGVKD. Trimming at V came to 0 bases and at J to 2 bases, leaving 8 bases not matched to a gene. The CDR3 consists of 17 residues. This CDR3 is CAISESTVVAGAYEQYF. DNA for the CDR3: TGTGCCATCAGTGAGTCGACTGTGGTAGCGGGAGCCTACGAGCAGTACTTC.

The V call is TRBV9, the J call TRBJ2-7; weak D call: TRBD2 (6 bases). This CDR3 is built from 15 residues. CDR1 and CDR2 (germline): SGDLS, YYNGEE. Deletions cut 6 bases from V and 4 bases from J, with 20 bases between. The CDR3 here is CASTKDPSAEYEQYF. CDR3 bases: TGTGCCAGCACTAAAGACCCTAGCGCGGAGTACGAGCAGTACTTC.

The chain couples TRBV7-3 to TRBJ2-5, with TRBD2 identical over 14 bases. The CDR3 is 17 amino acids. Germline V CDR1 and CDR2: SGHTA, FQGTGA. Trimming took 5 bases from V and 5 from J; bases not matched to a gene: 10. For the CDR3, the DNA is TGTGCCAGCAGCCCGGGACTAGCGGGGGCCGAGTGGGAGACCCAGTACTTC. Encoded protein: CASSPGLAGAEWETQYF.

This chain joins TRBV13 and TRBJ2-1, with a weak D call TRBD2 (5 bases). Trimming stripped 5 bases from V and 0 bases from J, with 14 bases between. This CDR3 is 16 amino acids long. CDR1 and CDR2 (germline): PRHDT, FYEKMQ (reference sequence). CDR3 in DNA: TGTGCCAGCAGCCCTGGACGGACTGGCTCCTACAATGAGCAGTTCTTC. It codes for CASSPGRTGSYNEQFF.

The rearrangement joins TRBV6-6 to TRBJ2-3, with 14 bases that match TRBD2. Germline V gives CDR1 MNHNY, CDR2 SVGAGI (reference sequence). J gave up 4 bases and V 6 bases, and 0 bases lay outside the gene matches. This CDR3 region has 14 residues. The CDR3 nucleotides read TGTGCCAGCAGGACTAGCGGGGGGGCAGATACGCAGTATTTT. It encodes CASRTSGGADTQYF.

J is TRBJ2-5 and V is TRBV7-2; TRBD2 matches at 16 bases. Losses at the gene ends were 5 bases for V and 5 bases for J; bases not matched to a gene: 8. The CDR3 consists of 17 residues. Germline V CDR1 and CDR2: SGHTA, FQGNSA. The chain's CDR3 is CASSIGTSGGAQETQYF. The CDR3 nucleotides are TGTGCCAGCAGCATAGGGACTAGCGGGGGGGCACAGGAGACCCAGTACTTC.

CDR3 residues: CASSVEGAPSTDTQYF. Here the CDR3 DNA reads TGTGCCAGCAGCGTAGAAGGAGCGCCAAGCACAGATACGCAGTATTTT. This chain links TRBV9 with TRBJ2-3; D is undetermined. Looked up from germline, CDR1 is SGDLS and CDR2 is YYNGEE. V lost 0 bases and J lost 0, with 11 bases in between. CDR3 length equals 16 residues.

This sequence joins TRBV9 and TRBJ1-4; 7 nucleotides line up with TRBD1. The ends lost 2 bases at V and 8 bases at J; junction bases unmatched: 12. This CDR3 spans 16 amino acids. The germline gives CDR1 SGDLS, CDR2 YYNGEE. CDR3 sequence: CASSVTQGGLGEKLFF. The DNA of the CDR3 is TGTGCCAGCAGCGTCACCCAGGGGGGCCTAGGGGAAAAACTGTTTTTT.

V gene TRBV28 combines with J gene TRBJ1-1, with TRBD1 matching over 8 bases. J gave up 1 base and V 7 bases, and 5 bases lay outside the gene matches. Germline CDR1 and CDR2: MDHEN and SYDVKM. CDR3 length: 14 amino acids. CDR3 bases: TGTGCCAGCACCCGACAGGGGACGAACACTGAAGCTTTCTTT. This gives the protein CASTRQGTNTEAFF. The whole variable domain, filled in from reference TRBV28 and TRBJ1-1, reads DVKVTQSSRYLVKRTGEKVFLECVQDMDHENMFWYRQDPGLGLRLIYFSYDVKMKEKGDIPEGYSVSREKKERFSLILESASTNQTSMYLCASTRQGTNTEAFFGQGTRLTVV.

DNA for the CDR3: TGCGCCAGCAGCCAAGTGGGAGCACCAAATGAGCAGTTCTTC. It translates to CASSQVGAPNEQFF. The chain joins TRBV4-1 to TRBJ2-1; D perhaps matches TRBD2 (5 bases). V was shortened by 1 base and J by 7 bases, with 11 bases between the two germline ends. Per germline, CDR1 MGHRA and CDR2 YSYEKL. The CDR3 loop spans 14 amino acids.